Shown below are 13 T cell receptor beta chains from a single sample sequenced in a study of cytomegalovirus exposure and HLA in healthy donors. Both 60 Vbeta primers and 13 Jbeta primers went into the PCR. Here immunoSEQ multiplex PCR was the method, and the copy in TCRdb shows in-frame clones only, minus some. The ten top clones account for approximately 1.7%, within a sample of about 70,000 clones. Material: PBMCs. All receptors derive from a woman aged 25 to 45 in good health and CMV-seronegative.

The chain is built from TRBV28 and TRBJ1-2; D is perhaps TRBD1 (6 bases). The CDR3 runs to 12 residues. The germline gives CDR1 MDHEN, CDR2 SYDVKM. V dropped 10 bases and J dropped 5 bases, with 14 bases sitting between them. The CDR3 DNA sequence: TGTGCCACTACAGGGACGCGGTATGGCTACACCTTC. This codes for CATTGTRYGYTF.

The chain carries TRBV5-4 and TRBJ2-7; D may be TRBD2 (5 bases). The CDR3 covers 15 residues. Per germline, CDR1 SGHNT and CDR2 YYREEE (reference sequence). The V and J ends lost 4 bases and 2 bases respectively, with 16 bases between them. The CDR3 spells CASSTGLFKAYEQYF. DNA of the CDR3: TGTGCCAGCAGCACCGGACTGTTCAAAGCCTACGAGCAGTACTTC.

This chain connects TRBV6-1 to TRBJ1-2; 8 bases map to TRBD1. This CDR3 contains 14 residues. The V gene's germline CDR1 is MNHNS and CDR2 SASEGT. J was trimmed by 2 bases and V by 1 base; bases with no gene match: 0. The CDR3 protein is CASSEDRGNYGYTF. Written as DNA, the CDR3 is TGTGCCAGCAGTGAAGACAGGGGGAACTATGGCTACACCTTC.

The chain links TRBV4-2 to TRBJ2-1, with D perhaps TRBD2 (6 bases). Between the trimmed V and J ends, which lost 4 bases and 9 bases, there was a span of 28 bases. The germline V gene encodes CDR1 LGHNA and CDR2 YNFKEQ. CDR3 length: 18 amino acids. The CDR3 nucleotides read TGTGCCAGCAGCCGGATAGGCGGGATAACACCTCCGGTACTTGAGCAGTTCTTC. Translated, it gives CASSRIGGITPPVLEQFF.

V is TRBV29-1 and J is TRBJ1-5; 7 bases agree with TRBD1. In germline, CDR1 is SQVTM, CDR2 ANQGSEA. Unmatched junction bases numbered 8, after V lost 6 bases and J lost 0 bases. The CDR3 covers 15 residues. The CDR3 loop reads CSVAGGTVSNQPQHF. DNA for the CDR3: TGCAGCGTCGCAGGGGGGACAGTTAGCAATCAGCCCCAGCATTTT.

The chain combines TRBV18 with TRBJ2-2, with 7 positions matching TRBD1. This CDR3 is built from 15 residues. Losses at the gene ends were 3 bases for V and 2 bases for J; bases not matched to a gene: 3. Germline CDR1 KGHSH, CDR2 LQKENI. Here the CDR3 reads CASSPDRINTGELFF. CDR3 sequence (DNA): TGTGCCAGCTCACCGGACAGGATAAACACCGGGGAGCTGTTTTTT.

CDR3 sequence reads: CAWGASSSGNTIYF. CDR3 in DNA: TGTGCCTGGGGGGCCTCCAGCTCTGGAAACACCATATATTTT. The genes are TRBV30 and TRBJ1-3; tentatively, D is TRBD1 (5 bases). CDR1 is GTSNPN and CDR2 is SVGIG in the germline V gene (reference sequence). V was pared by 5 bases and J by 0 bases, with 11 bases between. This CDR3 is 14 amino acids long. The variable domain in full, completed from reference TRBV30 and TRBJ1-3, reads SQTIHQWPATLVQPVGSPLSLECTVEGTSNPNLYWYRQAAGRGLQLLFYSVGIGQISSEVPQNLSASRPQDRQFILSSKKLLLSDSGFYLCAWGASSSGNTIYFGEGSWLTVV.

The chain links TRBV11-2 to TRBJ2-6, with D possibly being TRBD1 (6 bases). The CDR3 runs 15 residues. Germline V lookup: CDR1 SGHAT, CDR2 FQNNGV. Deletions cut 2 bases from V and 3 bases from J, with 8 bases between. As DNA, the CDR3 is TGTGCCAGCAGCTTAACAGGGAATGGGGCCAACGTCCTGACTTTC. Protein product: CASSLTGNGANVLTF. Together with reference TRBV11-2 and TRBJ2-6, the CDR3 gives the full variable domain: EAGVAQSPRYKIIEKRQSVAFWCNPISGHATLYWYQQILGQGPKLLIQFQNNGVVDDSQLPKDRFSAERLKGVDSTLKIQPAKLEDSAVYLCASSLTGNGANVLTFGAGSRLTVL.

The chain combines TRBV29-1 with TRBJ1-2; D unclear. V lost 5 bases and J 3 bases, leaving 10 bases between the germline ends. The CDR3 consists of 12 residues. Germline CDR1 and CDR2: SQVTM and ANQGSEA. The CDR3 spells CSVSRSDYGYTF. In DNA, the CDR3 is TGCAGCGTTTCGAGGTCGGACTATGGCTACACCTTC.

The CDR3 region has the DNA TGTGCCAGCAGTGAGGTTCCAGGGGGCTCTGGCTACACCTTC. Translation: CASSEVPGGSGYTF. The genes are TRBV6-4 and TRBJ1-2, with 8 bases that match TRBD1. CDR3 size: 14 residues. From germline, CDR1 is MRHNA and CDR2 SNTAGT. After removal of 3 bases from V and 7 bases from J, the junction contained 7 bases not matched to a gene.

The chain joins TRBV7-9 to TRBJ1-3, with 8 bases that match TRBD1. This CDR3 comprises 15 residues. Germline CDR1 reads SEHNR; CDR2 reads FQNEAQ (reference sequence). The ends lost 4 bases at V and 0 bases at J; junction bases unmatched: 2. The CDR3 region is CASSSDRDSGNTIYF. The CDR3, as DNA: TGTGCCAGCAGCTCGGACAGGGACTCTGGAAACACCATATATTTT. Drawing the rest from reference TRBV7-9 and TRBJ1-3, the complete variable domain is DTGVSQNPRHKITKRGQNVTFRCDPISEHNRLYWYRQTLGQGPEFLTYFQNEAQLEKSRLLSDRFSAERPKGSFSTLEIQRTEQGDSAMYLCASSSDRDSGNTIYFGEGSWLTVV.

This chain joins TRBV5-6 and TRBJ2-7, with D possibly matching TRBD1 (6 bases). The CDR3 runs 13 residues. V was pared by 2 bases and J by 5 bases, with 11 bases between. Germline V gives CDR1 SGHDT, CDR2 YYEEEE. CDR3 sequence: CASSFDRRDEQYF. The DNA for the CDR3 is TGTGCCAGCAGCTTCGACAGGCGGGACGAGCAGTACTTC.

The V call is TRBV5-1, the J call TRBJ2-3, with 11 bases aligning to TRBD2. CDR1 and CDR2 from the germline V gene are SGHRS and YFSETQ. The CDR3 runs 15 residues. The junction had 2 bases not matched to a gene; V was cut back by 4 bases and J by 1 base. The CDR3 sequence is CASSGGLAGTDTQYF. Written as DNA, the CDR3 is TGCGCCAGCAGCGGGGGACTAGCGGGCACAGATACGCAGTATTTT.